The 9 T cell receptor beta chains listed next were all sequenced from one sample in a study of shared clonotypes between healthy human individuals. Only in-frame clones appear in the TCRdb table, and some are missing; sequencing was by immunoSEQ multiplex PCR. The sample has over a million clones; 70% to 80% are singletons. Specimen: memory CD4+ T cells from PBMCs. Described subset: CD45RA-negative fraction. Receptor source: a man between 18 and 29 years old in good health. Some clones in this sample may be carry-over from other donors' samples.

This rearrangement joins TRBV12-5 to TRBJ2-6; TRBD1 matches 7 bases. Per the germline V gene, CDR1 is LGHNT and CDR2 is FRNRAP. This CDR3 contains 17 residues. Trimming removed 1 base from V and 2 bases from J; junction bases left unmatched: 5. The CDR3 region is CASGLEAGGTGANVLTF. CDR3 DNA sequence: TGTGCTAGTGGTTTGGAGGCAGGGGGAACTGGGGCCAACGTCCTGACTTTC.

V usage is TRBV7-2 and J usage is TRBJ1-2, with unresolved D. Trimming removed 2 bases at V and 1 base at J, with 8 bases between. The germline CDR1 and CDR2 sequences are SGHTA and FQGNSA. The CDR3 has 14 amino acids. CDR3 residues: CASSLTAVNYGYTF. The DNA of the CDR3 is TGTGCCAGCAGCTTAACAGCCGTTAACTATGGCTACACCTTC.

This clone was counted at least ten times. The same CDR3 arises from other DNA sequences in this sample as well. The chain carries TRBV29-1 and TRBJ1-2; TRBD1 is a possible D gene (5 bases). With 5 bases removed from V and 1 base from J, the gap between germline ends came to 17 bases. The CDR3 sequence is 15 residues long. Germline V gene lookup returns CDR1 SQVTM and CDR2 ANQGSEA. For the CDR3, the DNA is TGCAGCGTTAATGAGGACGGCGGGGGTAACTATGGCTACACCTTC. This gives the protein CSVNEDGGGNYGYTF.

The chain combines TRBV4-3 with TRBJ1-4; unclear D gene. From germline, CDR1 is LGHNA and CDR2 YSLEER. This CDR3 spans 15 amino acids. The V end lost 2 bases, the J end lost 2 bases, and 9 bases lay between the germline ends. The CDR3 is CASSQTPVTNEKLFF. For the CDR3, the DNA is TGCGCCAGCAGCCAAACTCCGGTCACTAATGAAAAACTGTTTTTT.

J is TRBJ2-5 and V is TRBV29-1; tentative D call: TRBD2 (5 bases). V was clipped by 6 bases and J by 3 bases, with 11 bases between them. The CDR3 consists of 12 residues. The germline gives CDR1 SQVTM, CDR2 ANQGSEA. In DNA form, the CDR3 reads TGCAGCGTGCTCGGACTGGAAGAGACCCAGTACTTC. Its protein is CSVLGLEETQYF.

V gene TRBV4-2 combines with J gene TRBJ1-5; TRBD1 agrees at 7 bases. Germline V gene lookup returns CDR1 LGHNA and CDR2 YNFKEQ. This CDR3 is 17 amino acids long. V was clipped by 1 base and J by 3 bases; unmatched bases: 9. CDR3 region: CASSQGRGGEPNQPQHF. In DNA form, the CDR3 reads TGTGCCAGCAGCCAAGGTAGAGGGGGCGAGCCCAATCAGCCCCAGCATTTT.

This clone was seen more than once but under ten times. V usage is TRBV5-1 and J usage is TRBJ1-2; D unresolved. Trimming removed 4 bases from V and 8 bases from J, with 18 bases in between. CDR1 and CDR2 from the germline V gene are SGHRS and YFSETQ. This CDR3 comprises 14 residues. The CDR3 sequence is CASSPQQAEEGYTF. CDR3 bases: TGCGCCAGCAGCCCCCAGCAGGCCGAGGAGGGCTACACCTTC.

V and J are TRBV5-1 and TRBJ2-5, with D perhaps TRBD1 or TRBD2 (5 bases each). V dropped 4 bases and J dropped 8 bases, with 18 bases sitting between them. CDR3 length: 14 residues. The germline V gene has CDR1 SGHRS and CDR2 YFSETQ. In DNA form, the CDR3 reads TGCGCCAGCAGCCGCCCCGGGGCCAGGGACACCCAGTACTTC. It translates to CASSRPGARDTQYF.

The J gene is TRBJ1-4, the V gene TRBV2, with TRBD1 identical over 7 bases. V shed 4 bases, J shed 8 bases, and the junction held 10 bases outside the gene matches. The CDR3 loop spans 15 amino acids. Germline V lookup: CDR1 SNHLY, CDR2 FYNNEI. This chain's CDR3 is CASSANRGEGEKLFF. Written as DNA, the CDR3 is TGTGCCAGCAGTGCTAACAGGGGTGAAGGCGAAAAACTGTTTTTT.